These 25 T cell receptor beta chains were sequenced from one sample in a study of blood T cells in healthy people across ages. Combining a sample-barcoded 5' primer with a J-beta primer mix, a second PCR ran for roughly 7 to 12 cycles. TCRdb re-analysed the 5' RACE reads in MiXCR, keeping a single row per CDR3 protein. The data show about a million distinct CDR3 sequences, more than 30% seen once. The specimen was blood. The receptors originated from a man in his late teens or twenties in good health.

Only a few counts were recorded for this clonotype. The chain couples TRBV9 to TRBJ2-6, with TRBD1 matching over 8 bases. Per the germline V gene, CDR1 is SGDLS and CDR2 is YYNGEE. J lost 0 bases, V lost 0 bases, and 5 bases had no gene match. The CDR3 spans 18 residues. The CDR3 DNA is TGTGCCAGCAGCGTAGGGGGACAGGCCAACTCTGGGGCCAACGTCCTGACTTTC. It yields the protein CASSVGGQANSGANVLTF.

The chain uses TRBV4-1 and TRBJ2-7, with D possibly matching TRBD2 (6 bases). V was pared by 1 base and J by 4 bases, with 14 bases between. The CDR3 is 15 amino acids. Germline lookup yields CDR1 MGHRA and CDR2 YSYEKL. CDR3 sequence: CASSQVIGGDYEQYF. CDR3 DNA sequence: TGCGCCAGCAGCCAAGTGATCGGGGGTGATTACGAGCAGTACTTC.

This clonotype occurred a few times. This sequence joins TRBV20-1 and TRBJ2-5, with D hard to call. The CDR3 is 10 residues long. Germline CDR1 reads DFQATT; CDR2 reads SNEGSKA (reference sequence). Trimming left V 5 bases short and J 3 bases short, with 4 bases between. CDR3 nucleotide sequence: TGCAGTGCTTACAAAGAGACCCAGTACTTC. Translation: CSAYKETQYF.

The chain links TRBV12-3 or TRBV12-4 to TRBJ1-2; TRBD1 aligns across 7 bases. Trimming removed 6 bases from V and 8 bases from J; junction bases left unmatched: 6. This CDR3 region has 12 residues. Here the CDR3 reads CASSRGGRGYTF. The CDR3 DNA reads as TGTGCCAGCAGCCGAGGGGGCAGGGGCTACACCTTC.

In its sample, this clonotype was seen a few times. This sequence joins TRBV9 and TRBJ2-4; 9 nucleotides match TRBD1. The CDR3 consists of 15 residues. CDR1 and CDR2 (germline): SGDLS, YYNGEE. Unmatched junction bases numbered 4, after V lost 0 bases and J lost 6 bases. The CDR3, as DNA: TGTGCCAGCAGCGTAGCTTCGGGACAGGGAAACATTCAGTACTTC. Its translation: CASSVASGQGNIQYF.

CDR3 residues: CSARTVDRLYEQYF. In DNA, the CDR3 is TGCAGTGCGAGGACAGTAGATCGGCTATACGAGCAGTACTTC. This rearrangement joins TRBV20-1 to TRBJ2-7, with D tentatively TRBD1 (6 bases). The germline CDR1 and CDR2 sequences are DFQATT and SNEGSKA (reference sequence). Trimming removed 6 bases from V and 4 bases from J, with 19 bases in between. The CDR3 is 14 amino acids.

This chain connects TRBV20-1 to TRBJ1-4, with 8 nucleotides matching TRBD1. Germline V gene data show CDR1 as DFQATT and CDR2 as SNEGSKA (reference sequence). There are 13 residues in the CDR3. With V trimmed by 5 bases and J by 3 bases, 2 bases remained unmatched. The CDR3 DNA sequence: TGCAGTGCTGGACAGGGTGCTAATGAAAAACTGTTTTTT. It translates to CSAGQGANEKLFF.

About this clonotype: The junction does not match germline at one end; this may be a read error. The V gene is TRBV7-8, the J gene TRBJ2-7; TRBD1 matches at 9 bases. The CDR3 totals 17 residues. The germline CDR1 and CDR2 sequences are SGHVS and FQNEAQ. The DNA of the CDR3 is TGTGCCGGCAGCCCTAGGACAGGGGACCGACAACTCTACGAGCAGTACTTC. Protein product: CAGSPRTGDRQLYEQYF.

This clonotype occurred many times. This clone may be a read error of a much larger clone one base away. V usage is TRBV5-1 and J usage is TRBJ1-1; D is ambiguous. The germline gives CDR1 SGHRS, CDR2 YFSETQ. The CDR3 loop spans 15 amino acids. Deletions cut 0 bases from V and 1 base from J, with 10 bases between. The DNA for the CDR3 is TGCGCCAGCAGCTTGGCGGACCCCAGGAACACTGAAGCTTTCTTT. This codes for CASSLADPRNTEAFF.

With regard to this clonotype: Just one base apart from a much larger clone, this may be a read error. J is TRBJ2-1 and V is TRBV10-3; 13 bases match TRBD2. After removal of 2 bases from V and 0 bases from J, the junction contained 7 bases not matched to a gene. Germline CDR1 and CDR2: ENHRY and SYGVKD. CDR3 size: 19 residues. CDR3 sequence reads: CAISEPTSGGSSSYNEQFF. CDR3 bases: TGTGCCATCAGTGAGCCGACTAGCGGGGGGTCCAGCTCCTACAATGAGCAGTTCTTC.

This clonotype was counted at least ten times. V gene TRBV29-1 combines with J gene TRBJ2-1; D not certain. Between the trimmed V and J ends, which lost 4 bases and 5 bases, there was a span of 15 bases. The CDR3 is 14 amino acids. The germline V gene has CDR1 SQVTM and CDR2 ANQGSEA. This CDR3 reads CSVGARLAHNEQFF. The DNA for the CDR3 is TGCAGCGTTGGGGCCAGGTTAGCTCACAATGAGCAGTTCTTC.

This clonotype was seen more than once but under ten times. The J gene is TRBJ2-1, the V gene TRBV20-1, with D possibly being TRBD2 (5 bases). Trimming removed 6 bases from V and 0 bases from J, with 18 bases in between. The CDR3 covers 16 residues. Germline CDR1 and CDR2: DFQATT and SNEGSKA (reference sequence). The CDR3 here is CSAWSSDTSSYNEQFF. CDR3 DNA sequence: TGCAGTGCCTGGAGTAGCGACACCAGCTCCTACAATGAGCAGTTCTTC.

This rearrangement joins TRBV27 to TRBJ1-1, with D unresolved. This CDR3 contains 14 residues. Germline V gene sequence: CDR1 MNHEY, CDR2 SMNVEV (reference sequence). Trimming took off 2 bases at V and 4 bases at J, with 11 bases between the two ends. The CDR3 nucleotides are TGTGCCAGCAGTTTAGAATGGCGGAGCACTGAAGCTTTCTTT. Its translation is CASSLEWRSTEAFF.

The chain links TRBV11-2 to TRBJ1-1; D gene ambiguous. Trimming took 0 bases from V and 4 from J, leaving 9 bases between them. The CDR3 extends over 14 amino acids. The germline gives CDR1 SGHAT, CDR2 FQNNGV. CDR3 coding DNA: TGTGCCAGCAGCTTAGACTGGGGTGTCACTGAAGCTTTCTTT. This encodes CASSLDWGVTEAFF.

V and J are TRBV5-6 and TRBJ1-1; the D is unclear. The CDR3 has 11 residues. Deletions cut 2 bases from V and 11 bases from J, with 10 bases between. Looked up from germline, CDR1 is SGHDT and CDR2 is YYEEEE. The CDR3 loop reads CASSFGPGAFF. In DNA, the CDR3 is TGTGCCAGCAGCTTTGGCCCTGGGGCTTTCTTT.

This clonotype was counted at least ten times. This rearrangement joins TRBV2 to TRBJ1-2, with a tentative D call TRBD1 (5 bases). V lost 2 bases, J lost 7 bases, and 11 bases lay in between. Germline V lookup: CDR1 SNHLY, CDR2 FYNNEI. This CDR3 contains 13 residues. The CDR3 reads CASSEKGLGGYTF. The CDR3 DNA is TGTGCCAGCAGTGAAAAGGGACTAGGTGGCTACACCTTC.

This chain uses TRBV4-3 with TRBJ2-1; D perhaps matches TRBD2 (6 bases). The germline V gene encodes CDR1 LGHNA and CDR2 YSLEER. This CDR3 comprises 16 residues. V lost 4 bases and J lost 8, with 21 bases in between. CDR3 protein: CASSRAGTQMVDEQFF. In nucleotides, the CDR3 is TGCGCCAGCAGCCGAGCCGGGACTCAAATGGTGGATGAGCAGTTCTTC.

The sample holds a few counts of this clonotype. The V call is TRBV7-9, the J call TRBJ2-3; D not certain. In germline, CDR1 is SEHNR, CDR2 FQNEAQ (reference sequence). The CDR3 consists of 14 residues. Trimming stripped 4 bases from V and 5 bases from J, with 13 bases between. The CDR3 bases are TGTGCCAGCAGCTCCTCGGTGGTGGTAGATACGCAGTATTTT. Residues: CASSSSVVVDTQYF.

This chain uses TRBV14 with TRBJ2-5; D unclear. V gave up 0 bases and J gave up 13 bases, with 15 bases separating them. Per germline, CDR1 SGHDN and CDR2 FVKESK. This CDR3 region has 13 residues. CDR3 loop: CASSQDPASRRYF. CDR3 in DNA: TGTGCCAGCAGCCAAGATCCGGCGTCACGCAGGTACTTC. Supplemented by reference TRBV14 and TRBJ2-5, the full variable domain reads EAGVTQFPSHSVIEKGQTVTLRCDPISGHDNLYWYRRVMGKEIKFLLHFVKESKQDESGMPNNRFLAERTGGTYSTLKVQPAELEDSGVYFCASSQDPASRRYFGPGTRLLVL.

Only a few counts were recorded for this clonotype. This chain joins TRBV2 and TRBJ1-5, with D possibly matching TRBD1 (5 bases). CDR3 length equals 15 residues. Germline CDR1 is SNHLY and CDR2 is FYNNEI. Trimming pared 10 bases from V and 1 base from J, leaving 17 bases between. In DNA, the CDR3 is TGTGCCACCAGACGGGGGTCTACGAGCAATCAGCCCCAGCATTTT. Translated: CATRRGSTSNQPQHF. Filled out from reference TRBV2 and TRBJ1-5, the complete variable domain reads EPEVTQTPSHQVTQMGQEVILRCVPISNHLYFYWYRQILGQKVEFLVSFYNNEISEKSEIFDDQFSVERPDGSNFTLKIRSTKLEDSAMYFCATRRGSTSNQPQHFGDGTRLSIL.

In this sample, this clonotype turned up a few times. The chain uses TRBV7-2 and TRBJ2-1; the D gene is possibly TRBD2 (6 bases). V lost 0 bases to trimming and J lost 12 bases, with 9 bases between them. This CDR3 has 12 amino acids. Per germline, CDR1 SGHTA and CDR2 FQGNSA. The CDR3 region is CASSLALGLQFF. The CDR3 DNA follows: TGTGCCAGCAGCTTAGCGCTGGGACTGCAGTTCTTC.

This clonotype was seen a few times. This chain uses TRBV28 with TRBJ1-5, with 11 bases aligning to TRBD1. The germline V gene has CDR1 MDHEN and CDR2 SYDVKM. The CDR3 loop spans 18 amino acids. Trimming removed 6 bases from V and 2 bases from J; junction bases left unmatched: 12. The CDR3 DNA reads as TGTGCCAGCAGCCCTAAGGACAGGGGGCCGGTTGGCAATCAGCCCCAGCATTTT. Translating gives CASSPKDRGPVGNQPQHF.

This chain joins TRBV20-1 and TRBJ2-5; 10 bases map to TRBD2. CDR1 DFQATT and CDR2 SNEGSKA come from the germline V gene (reference sequence). The CDR3 runs to 16 residues. The ends lost 6 bases at V and 11 bases at J; junction bases unmatched: 21. The CDR3 DNA sequence: TGCAGTGCGGCCCGAGTGGGACTAGCGACGAAATATGAGCAGTACTTC. As protein: CSAARVGLATKYEQYF.

The chain combines TRBV3-1 with TRBJ1-1; D not certain. The V gene's germline CDR1 is LGHDT and CDR2 YNNKEL (reference sequence). The V and J ends lost 4 bases and 0 bases respectively, with 12 bases between them. The length of the CDR3 is 15 residues. Here the CDR3 DNA reads TGTGCCAGCAGCCTCCAAACAACGGTGAACACTGAAGCTTTCTTT. Protein: CASSLQTTVNTEAFF.

This chain connects TRBV7-9 to TRBJ1-1; TRBD1 matches at 8 bases. The V gene end was trimmed by 2 bases and the J gene end by 0 bases; junction bases not matched to a gene: 5. The CDR3 runs 16 residues. Germline V gene lookup returns CDR1 SEHNR and CDR2 FQNEAQ (reference sequence). The CDR3 region is CASSLRTGSVNTEAFF. CDR3 nucleotides: TGTGCCAGCAGCTTAAGGACAGGGTCGGTGAACACTGAAGCTTTCTTT. Complete variable domain (other parts from reference TRBV7-9 and TRBJ1-1): DTGVSQNPRHKITKRGQNVTFRCDPISEHNRLYWYRQTLGQGPEFLTYFQNEAQLEKSRLLSDRFSAERPKGSFSTLEIQRTEQGDSAMYLCASSLRTGSVNTEAFFGQGTRLTVV.